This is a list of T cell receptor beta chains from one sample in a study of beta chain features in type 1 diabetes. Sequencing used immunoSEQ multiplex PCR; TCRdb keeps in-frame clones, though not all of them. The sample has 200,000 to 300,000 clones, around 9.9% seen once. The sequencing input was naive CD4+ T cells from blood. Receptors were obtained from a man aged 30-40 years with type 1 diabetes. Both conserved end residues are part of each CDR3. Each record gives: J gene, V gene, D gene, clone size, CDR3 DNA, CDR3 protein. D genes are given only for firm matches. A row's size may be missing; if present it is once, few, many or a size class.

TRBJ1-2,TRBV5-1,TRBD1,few,TGCGCCAGCAGCGCGGGACAGGGGAATTATGGCTACACCTTC,CASSAGQGNYGYTF
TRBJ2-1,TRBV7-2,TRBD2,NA,TGTGCCAGCAGCTTAGAACCTAGCGGTGAGCAGTTCTTC,CASSLEPSGEQFF
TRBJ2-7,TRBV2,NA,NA,TGTGCCAGCAGACCTCGACACTACGAGCAGTACTTC,CASRPRHYEQYF
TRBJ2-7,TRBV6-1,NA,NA,TGTGCCAGCAGTGAAGTGAGAGCGGTTCTGACCTACGAGCAGTACTTC,CASSEVRAVLTYEQYF
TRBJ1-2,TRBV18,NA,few,TGTGCCAGCTCACCCACCCCACTCCACTATGGCTACACCTTC,CASSPTPLHYGYTF
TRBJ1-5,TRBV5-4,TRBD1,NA,TGTGCCAGCAGCGAGGACAGGGTTGGGCCCCAGCATTTT,CASSEDRVGPQHF
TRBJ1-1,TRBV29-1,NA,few,TGCAGCGTTGAAGGCAGGGCCGTTAATGAAGCTTTCTTT,CSVEGRAVNEAFF
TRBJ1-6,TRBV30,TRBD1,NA,TGTGCCTGGACAGGGGGGACCTCCTATAATTCACCCCTCCACTTT,CAWTGGTSYNSPLHF
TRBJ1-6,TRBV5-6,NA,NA,TGTGCCAGCAGCTTGGGAGATTATAATTCACCCCTCCACTTT,CASSLGDYNSPLHF
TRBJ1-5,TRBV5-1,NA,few,TGCGCCAGCAGCTGGCGGGGAGGGGTAAATCAGCCCCAGCATTTT,CASSWRGGVNQPQHF
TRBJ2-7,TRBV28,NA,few,TGTGCCAGCAGTTCCGGGAGACAGGGTTTATCGGGCGAGCAGTACTTC,CASSSGRQGLSGEQYF
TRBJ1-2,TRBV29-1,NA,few,TGCAGCGTTCCCTTACACGGCTACACCTTC,CSVPLHGYTF
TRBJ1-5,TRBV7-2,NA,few,TGTGCCAGCAGCGATAGTTTGGGCGACCAGCCCCAGCATTTT,CASSDSLGDQPQHF
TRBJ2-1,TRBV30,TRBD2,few,TGTGCCTGGGGTAACAGGGCGGGACTAGCGGGGGTGGAGGAGCAGTTCTTC,CAWGNRAGLAGVEEQFF
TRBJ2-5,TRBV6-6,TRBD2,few,TGTGCCAGCAACATAGCGGGGTCGGCAGAGACCCAGTACTTC,CASNIAGSAETQYF
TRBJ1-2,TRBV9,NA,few,TGTGCCAGCAGCGGCGGAGGGGTCCTTGGCTACACCTTC,CASSGGGVLGYTF
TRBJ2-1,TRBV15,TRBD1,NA,TGTGCCACCAGCAGAGATAAGGGGACAGGGGGCTCAAATGAGCAGTTCTTC,CATSRDKGTGGSNEQFF
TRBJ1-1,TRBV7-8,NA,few,TGTGCACTGGGAGGGCCCACTGAAGCTTTCTTT,CALGGPTEAFF
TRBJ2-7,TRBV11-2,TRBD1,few,TGTGCCAGCAGCTCGGACAGGGCCTACGAGCAGTACTTC,CASSSDRAYEQYF
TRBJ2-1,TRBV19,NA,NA,TGTGCCAGTAGTGTGGTTAGTTACGAGCAGTTCTTC,CASSVVSYEQFF
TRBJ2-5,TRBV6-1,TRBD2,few,TGTGCCAGCAGTGAAGCGCGCCCTTGGGCGGGGGAATACGATGGGACCCAGTACTTC,CASSEARPWAGEYDGTQYF
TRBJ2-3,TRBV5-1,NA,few,TGCGCCAGCAGCGCGGGGACCGGCACAGATACGCAGTATTTT,CASSAGTGTDTQYF
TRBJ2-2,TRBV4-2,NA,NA,TGTGCCAGCAGCCTCAGTACAGGGTACACCGGGGAGCTGTTTTTT,CASSLSTGYTGELFF
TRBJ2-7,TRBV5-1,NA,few,TGCGCCAGCAGCCCGGCGACAGGGTTGGGGGGATACGAGCAGTACTTC,CASSPATGLGGYEQYF
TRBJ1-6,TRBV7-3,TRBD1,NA,TGTGCCAGCAGCCTGGACAGGGGTACCCTCCACTTT,CASSLDRGTLHF
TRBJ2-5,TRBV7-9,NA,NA,TGTGCCAGTCAGGGGCCAGGAGAGACCCAGTACTTC,CASQGPGETQYF
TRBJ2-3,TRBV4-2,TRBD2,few,TGTGCCAGCAGCGACCTACTAGCGGGGGACACAGATACGCAGTATTTT,CASSDLLAGDTDTQYF
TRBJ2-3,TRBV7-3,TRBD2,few,TGTGCCAGCAGTCGGAGCGGGGGGCTATGGGATACGCAGTATTTT,CASSRSGGLWDTQYF
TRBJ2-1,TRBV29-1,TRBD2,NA,TGCAGCGTTGAAGGAGTAGCGGGGTCCCGGGGGTTCTTC,CSVEGVAGSRGFF
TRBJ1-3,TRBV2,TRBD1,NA,TGTGCCAGCAGTAAGACAGGGAGCGCTGGAAACACCATATATTTT,CASSKTGSAGNTIYF
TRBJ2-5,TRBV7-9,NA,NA,TGTGCCAGCAGCTTAGAGTGGGGGCCGGAGACCCAGTACTTC,CASSLEWGPETQYF
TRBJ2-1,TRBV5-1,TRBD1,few,TGCGCCAGCAGCTCGGCAGGGGGTATGGGGAGCTCCTACAATGAGCAGTTCTTC,CASSSAGGMGSSYNEQFF
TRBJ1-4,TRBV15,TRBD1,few,TGTGCCACCAGCAGGGACAGGGGGCGCGGGAAACTGTTTTTT,CATSRDRGRGKLFF
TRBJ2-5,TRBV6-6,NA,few,TGTGCCAGCAGTAGACATCTTCGGGAGACCCAGTACTTC,CASSRHLRETQYF
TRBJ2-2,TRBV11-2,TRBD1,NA,TGTGCCAGCAGCTTAGTAGGGGACAGGGGGCTTAACACCGGGGAGCTGTTTTTT,CASSLVGDRGLNTGELFF
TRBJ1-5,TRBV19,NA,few,TGTGCCAGCCGGTTGAGCAATCAGCCCCAGCATTTT,CASRLSNQPQHF
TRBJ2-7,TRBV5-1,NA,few,TGCGCCAGCAGCTTGGTGGCAGGGGCCTACGAGCAGTACTTC,CASSLVAGAYEQYF
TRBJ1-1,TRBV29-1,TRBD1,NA,TGCAGCGTTGTGCGGACAGGGATGGGCACTGAAGCTTTCTTT,CSVVRTGMGTEAFF
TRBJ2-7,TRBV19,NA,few,TGTGCCAGTAGTATAGATCGGTCCGCCTACGAGCAGTACTTC,CASSIDRSAYEQYF
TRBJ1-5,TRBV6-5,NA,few,TGTGCCAGCAGTTACTCGTTTGGCAGCAATCAGCCCCAGCATTTT,CASSYSFGSNQPQHF
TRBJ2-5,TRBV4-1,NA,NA,TGCGCCAGCAGTCTAGCGTCCCAAGAGACCCAGTACTTC,CASSLASQETQYF
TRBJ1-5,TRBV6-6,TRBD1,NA,TGTGCCAGCTCCGTACAGGGGACTAGCAATCAGCCCCAGCATTTT,CASSVQGTSNQPQHF